The 28 T cell receptor beta chains below come from one sample, sequenced in a study of T cells after yellow fever vaccination. Using its own MiXCR run on the 5' RACE reads, TCRdb lists one record per CDR3 protein. The repertoire consists of about 96,000 distinct CDR3 sequences, with over 8% occurring once and the leading ten covering 16%. The specimen was CD8+ T cells not binding an NS4B(214-222) dextramer, sorted from PBMCs, collected approximately 15 days after the first yellow fever vaccination. Receptors were obtained from a young man who received the YFV17D yellow fever vaccine.

This clonotype was detected only a few times. CDR3 DNA: TGTGCCAGCAGCGACGCTAGCGGGGGGACAGATACGCAGTATTTT. Its translation: CASSDASGGTDTQYF. The chain has TRBV7-2 and TRBJ2-3; 11 bases are shared with TRBD2. The CDR3 runs to 15 residues. Germline CDR1 and CDR2: SGHTA and FQGNSA. J gave up 3 bases and V 5 bases, and 4 bases lay outside the gene matches.

This clonotype has more than one count but fewer than ten. J is TRBJ1-2 and V is TRBV9, with D uncertain. The V gene lost 5 bases and the J gene lost 5 bases, with 10 bases spanning the gap. This CDR3 is 12 amino acids long. CDR1 is SGDLS and CDR2 is YYNGEE in the germline V gene. CDR3 loop: CASSESNYGYTF. As DNA, the CDR3 is TGTGCCAGCAGTGAGAGTAATTATGGCTACACCTTC.

There are many counts of this clonotype. J is TRBJ2-1 and V is TRBV4-1; D gene uncertain. CDR1 and CDR2 (germline): MGHRA, YSYEKL. Trimming shortened V by 2 bases and J by 7 bases, and 6 bases separated the two germline ends. The CDR3 consists of 12 residues. CDR3 amino acids: CASSQITNEQFF. The CDR3, as DNA: TGCGCCAGCAGCCAAATTACGAATGAGCAGTTCTTC.

This clonotype has more than one count but fewer than ten. The chain is built from TRBV4-3 and TRBJ2-5; unclear D gene. Germline values: CDR1 LGHNA, CDR2 YSLEER. The V end lost 0 bases, the J end lost 4 bases, and 15 bases lay between the germline ends. The CDR3 has 16 amino acids. The CDR3, as DNA: TGCGCCAGCAGCCAAGATAGCATAGGGCCCGGAGAGACCCAGTACTTC. Amino acids: CASSQDSIGPGETQYF.

This clonotype was picked up a small number of times. The chain employs TRBV11-3 and TRBJ2-2; 12 bases are shared with TRBD1. The CDR3 has 17 amino acids. V lost 5 bases to trimming and J lost 6 bases; unmatched junction nucleotides: 10. Germline V gene sequence: CDR1 SGHNT, CDR2 YENEEA. As DNA, the CDR3 is TGTGCCAGCAGCCCCCAGACCGGGACAGGGGGCCCCGGGGAGCTGTTTTTT. Protein sequence: CASSPQTGTGGPGELFF.

This clonotype was detected only a few times. J is TRBJ2-3 and V is TRBV28; 9 positions agree with TRBD1. In germline, CDR1 is MDHEN, CDR2 SYDVKM. CDR3 length: 17 amino acids. Trimming at V came to 3 bases and at J to 2 bases, leaving 9 bases not matched to a gene. CDR3 sequence (DNA): TGTGCCAGCAGTTTCCTCGACGACAGGGGGTTCACAGATACGCAGTATTTT. This gives the protein CASSFLDDRGFTDTQYF.

This clonotype appeared a single time. The chain employs TRBV14 and TRBJ1-1; weak D call: TRBD1 (6 bases). Trimming removed 4 bases at V and 3 bases at J, with 15 bases between. This CDR3 is built from 15 residues. In germline, CDR1 is SGHDN, CDR2 FVKESK. The CDR3 region is CASSLGGGSDTEAFF. In DNA, the CDR3 is TGTGCCAGCAGCCTGGGGGGGGGCTCGGACACTGAAGCTTTCTTT.

This clonotype has just a few counts. The chain joins TRBV28 to TRBJ1-1, with TRBD1 as a possible D gene (6 bases). The CDR3 has 13 residues. Trimming stripped 7 bases from V and 6 bases from J, with 15 bases between. Germline loops: CDR1 MDHEN, CDR2 SYDVKM. CDR3 sequence (DNA): TGTGCCAGCACCCGCAGGGGAGGGGCTGAAGCTTTCTTT. Encoded protein: CASTRRGGAEAFF.

V and J are TRBV3-1 and TRBJ2-2; 12 bases fit TRBD2. CDR3 length equals 19 residues. The germline V gene encodes CDR1 LGHDT and CDR2 YNNKEL (reference sequence). Germline trimming cut 7 bases from V and 4 bases from J; bases unmatched to any gene: 16. CDR3 in amino acids: CASTHLSASGGAVTGELFF. CDR3 nucleotides: TGTGCCAGCACCCACCTCTCGGCTAGCGGGGGGGCGGTCACCGGGGAGCTGTTTTTT.

The rearrangement links TRBV19 to TRBJ2-7; D not certain. Germline V gene data show CDR1 as LNHDA and CDR2 as SQIVND (reference sequence). With 3 bases removed from V and 1 base from J, the gap between germline ends came to 13 bases. There are 15 residues in the CDR3. For the CDR3, the DNA is TGTGCCAGTAGTATCTTTACCGGGCCTTCCTACGAGCAGTACTTC. Amino acids: CASSIFTGPSYEQYF. The whole variable domain, filled in from reference TRBV19 and TRBJ2-7, reads DGGITQSPKYLFRKEGQNVTLSCEQNLNHDAMYWYRQDPGQGLRLIYYSQIVNDFQKGDIAEGYSVSREKKESFPLTVTSAQKNPTAFYLCASSIFTGPSYEQYFGPGTRLTVT.

This clonotype came up a few times. V and J are TRBV4-1 and TRBJ2-1; perhaps TRBD2 as D (5 bases). In germline, CDR1 is MGHRA, CDR2 YSYEKL. The CDR3 extends over 15 amino acids. Trimming shortened V by 3 bases and J by 7 bases, and 16 bases separated the two germline ends. The chain's CDR3 is CASSQSPLGGNEQFF. DNA of the CDR3: TGCGCCAGCAGCCAGTCCCCACTAGGTGGGAATGAGCAGTTCTTC.

This clonotype has more than one count but fewer than ten. The chain couples TRBV5-6 to TRBJ2-7; TRBD1 matches 7 bases. V shed 4 bases and J 1 base; nucleotides not matched to a gene: 5. This CDR3 has 14 residues. From germline, CDR1 is SGHDT and CDR2 YYEEEE. CDR3 sequence (DNA): TGTGCCAGCAGCAGAGACAGGGAGTCCTACGAGCAGTACTTC. Translation gives CASSRDRESYEQYF.

The table lists this clonotype with a few counts. This chain connects TRBV4-1 to TRBJ2-5, with a tentative D call TRBD1 (5 bases). Germline V lookup: CDR1 MGHRA, CDR2 YSYEKL. The CDR3 has 15 amino acids. V shed 0 bases and J shed 2 bases, with 10 bases lying between them. The CDR3 bases are TGCGCCAGCAGCCAAGATTGGGGCCCTCAAGAGACCCAGTACTTC. This gives the protein CASSQDWGPQETQYF.

V is TRBV7-2 and J is TRBJ2-3, with TRBD1 as a possible D gene (5 bases). CDR3 length equals 15 residues. Germline V CDR1 and CDR2: SGHTA, FQGNSA. V was clipped by 9 bases and J by 0 bases, with 16 bases between them. The CDR3 protein is CASRLGATSTDTQYF. CDR3 coding DNA: TGTGCCAGTCGGCTAGGGGCTACCAGCACAGATACGCAGTATTTT.

This clonotype was counted a few times. The rearrangement joins TRBV18 to TRBJ2-1; D gene unclear. The V gene's germline CDR1 is KGHSH and CDR2 LQKENI. V was trimmed by 3 bases and J by 8 bases, leaving 17 bases between them. The CDR3 covers 15 residues. This chain's CDR3 is CASSPLVDGFDEQFF. The CDR3 region has the DNA TGTGCCAGCTCACCCCTAGTTGACGGGTTCGATGAGCAGTTCTTC.

This clonotype was recorded a few times. CDR3 residues: CSVRDRGQERYF. CDR3 nucleotides: TGCAGCGTCCGGGACAGGGGGCAAGAGAGGTACTTC. The chain combines TRBV29-1 with TRBJ2-7, with 12 bases fitting TRBD1. J was trimmed by 12 bases and V by 6 bases; bases with no gene match: 9. The CDR3 contains 12 residues. Germline V gene data show CDR1 as SQVTM and CDR2 as ANQGSEA.

For the CDR3, the DNA is TGTGCCAGCAGTGAAGGGTGGTCCGGGGAGCTGTTTTTT. This translates into CASSEGWSGELFF. The chain couples TRBV2 to TRBJ2-2, with D unresolved. The CDR3 runs 13 residues. Germline V lookup: CDR1 SNHLY, CDR2 FYNNEI. V was cut by 1 base and J by 6 bases, with 6 bases left in between.

In its sample, this clonotype was seen a few times. The rearrangement joins TRBV24-1 to TRBJ2-6, with D maybe TRBD1 (5 bases). This CDR3 region has 17 residues. Trimming left V 4 bases short and J 1 base short, with 13 bases between. The germline CDR1 and CDR2 sequences are KGHDR and SFDVKD. CDR3 region: CATSDPPGPSGANVLTF. Here the CDR3 DNA reads TGTGCCACCAGTGACCCACCAGGGCCTTCTGGGGCCAACGTCCTGACTTTC.

The rearrangement uses TRBV11-1 and TRBJ2-1; TRBD2 aligns across 14 bases. V trimming: 8 bases; J trimming: 6 bases; junction bases outside the gene matches: 3. The CDR3 contains 14 residues. Germline assignment: CDR1 SGHAT and CDR2 FQDESV (reference sequence). The CDR3 reads CASGLAGGSNEQFF. The CDR3 nucleotides are TGTGCCAGCGGACTAGCGGGGGGCAGCAATGAGCAGTTCTTC.

This clonotype was detected only a few times. The chain combines TRBV14 with TRBJ2-7; D is unresolved. Germline V gene data show CDR1 as SGHDN and CDR2 as FVKESK. CDR3 length: 13 residues. The ends were cut back, 2 bases at V and 2 bases at J, with 7 bases in the middle. CDR3 protein: CASSQLTAYEQYF. In DNA, the CDR3 is TGTGCCAGCAGCCAATTAACGGCCTACGAGCAGTACTTC.

This clonotype showed up just a few times. This chain joins TRBV7-9 and TRBJ1-2; unclear D gene. This CDR3 is 13 amino acids long. The V gene's germline CDR1 is SEHNR and CDR2 FQNEAQ (reference sequence). Between the trimmed V and J ends, which lost 7 bases and 1 base, there was a span of 10 bases. CDR3 residues: CASTREVNYGYTF. In nucleotides, the CDR3 is TGTGCCAGCACCAGAGAGGTTAACTATGGCTACACCTTC.

This clonotype was picked up a small number of times. V gene TRBV5-1 combines with J gene TRBJ2-7; TRBD2 is a possible D gene (5 bases). V dropped 2 bases and J dropped 7 bases, with 16 bases sitting between them. This CDR3 contains 14 residues. From germline, CDR1 is SGHRS and CDR2 YFSETQ. The DNA for the CDR3 is TGCGCCAGCAGCTTAGGCGGACTTAAGAGGGAGCAGTACTTC. Amino acids: CASSLGGLKREQYF.

This clonotype came up a few times. V is TRBV5-1 and J is TRBJ1-1; a possible D gene is TRBD1 (5 bases). V dropped 0 bases and J dropped 4 bases, with 13 bases sitting between them. From germline, CDR1 is SGHRS and CDR2 YFSETQ. The CDR3 spans 15 residues. CDR3 sequence reads: CASSLAGRVGTEAFF. The CDR3 DNA sequence: TGCGCCAGCAGCTTGGCCGGCAGGGTGGGCACTGAAGCTTTCTTT.

This clonotype was counted only a few times. This chain joins TRBV6-5 and TRBJ2-7, with D tentatively TRBD1 (6 bases). CDR3 length: 13 residues. V lost 8 bases and J lost 3, with 14 bases in between. The germline CDR1 and CDR2 sequences are MNHEY and SVGAGI. The CDR3 loop reads CASRSGTSYEQYF. CDR3 nucleotide sequence: TGTGCCAGCCGCTCCGGGACAAGCTACGAGCAGTACTTC.

V usage is TRBV6-2 or TRBV6-3 and J usage is TRBJ2-7; tentative D call: TRBD2 (5 bases). Germline loops: CDR1 MNHEY, CDR2 SVGEGT. This CDR3 comprises 13 residues. CDR3 amino acids: CASSYSSGYGQYV. The CDR3 nucleotides read TGTGCCAGCAGTTATTCCAGCGGCTACGGGCAGTACGTC.

The sample holds many counts of this clonotype. The gene calls are TRBV25-1 and TRBJ2-3, with unresolved D. The V end lost 4 bases, the J end lost 4 bases, and 9 bases lay between the germline ends. Germline-derived CDR1 and CDR2 are MGHDK and SYGVNS. The CDR3 covers 13 residues. The CDR3 sequence is CASSVGSADTQYF. The CDR3 DNA is TGTGCCAGCAGTGTGGGAAGCGCAGATACGCAGTATTTT.

The V gene is TRBV29-1, the J gene TRBJ2-7; the match to TRBD2 covers 8 bases. The J segment lost 6 bases and the V segment lost 5 bases, leaving 9 bases of the junction unmatched. Germline CDR1 reads SQVTM; CDR2 reads ANQGSEA. There are 13 residues in the CDR3. CDR3 in amino acids: CSVIRAGASEQYF. In DNA form, the CDR3 reads TGCAGCGTTATAAGAGCGGGGGCAAGCGAGCAGTACTTC.

The chain has TRBV28 and TRBJ2-7; no reliable D call. Trimming shortened V by 3 bases and J by 2 bases, and 8 bases separated the two germline ends. This CDR3 has 13 amino acids. Germline CDR1 and CDR2: MDHEN and SYDVKM. The CDR3 DNA sequence: TGTGCCAGCAGTTTGGACGGCACCTACGAGCAGTACGTC. Protein sequence: CASSLDGTYEQYV.